This T cell receptor (beta chain) originates from a study of T-cell memory formation after mild COVID-19. Overall study: Across donors, TCR clusters were largely donor specific.

5'RACE with constant-segment primers yielded barcoded, UMI-tagged TCR alpha and TCR beta cDNA libraries. In TCRdb, the 5' RACE reads were re-called with MiXCR into one record per CDR3 protein. The sample has around 110,000 distinct CDR3 sequences, around 12% seen once; the top ten hold around 27%. Worth noting for this clonotype: Its target is not known.

J gave up 8 bases and V 6 bases, and 8 bases lay outside the gene matches. The CDR3 sequence is 14 residues long. Study-wide findings and caveats: Cross-reactive memory seemingly joined, as some responding clones were found in pre-infection memory. Proof of SARS-CoV-2 specificity was absent for the second-wave clones that crested on day 37.

This rearrangement joins TRBV12-3 or TRBV12-4 to TRBJ2-1; 9 nucleotides align to TRBD2. Sample: PBMCs or a T cell subset sorted from them (not recorded which). The source of this sequence is an adult woman who had mild COVID-19 (a few samples of this study predate the infection). Cell type and time point are not known. The chain's CDR3 is CASRGLALGDEQFF. The CDR3, as DNA: TGTGCCAGCAGGGGACTAGCATTAGGCGATGAGCAGTTCTTC.